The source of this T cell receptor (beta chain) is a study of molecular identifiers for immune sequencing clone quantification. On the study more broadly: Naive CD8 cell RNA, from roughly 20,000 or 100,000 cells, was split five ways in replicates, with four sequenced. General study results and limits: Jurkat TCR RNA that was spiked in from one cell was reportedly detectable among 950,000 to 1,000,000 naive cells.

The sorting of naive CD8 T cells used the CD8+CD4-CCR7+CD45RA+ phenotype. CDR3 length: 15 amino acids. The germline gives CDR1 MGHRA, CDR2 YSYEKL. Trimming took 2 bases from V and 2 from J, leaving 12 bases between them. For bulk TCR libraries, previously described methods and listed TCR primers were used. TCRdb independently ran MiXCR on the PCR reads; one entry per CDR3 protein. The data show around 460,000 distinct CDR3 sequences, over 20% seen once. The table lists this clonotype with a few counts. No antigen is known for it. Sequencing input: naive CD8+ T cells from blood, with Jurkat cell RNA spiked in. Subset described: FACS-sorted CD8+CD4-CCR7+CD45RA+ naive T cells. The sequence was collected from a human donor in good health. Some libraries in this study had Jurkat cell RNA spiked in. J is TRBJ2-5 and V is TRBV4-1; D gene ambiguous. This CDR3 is CASSQSIGKQETQYF. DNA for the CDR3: TGCGCCAGCAGCCAAAGCATCGGAAAGCAAGAGACCCAGTACTTC.